This T cell receptor beta chain was retrieved from a study of identical twins. A universal primer site came from template switching; cDNA carried unique molecular identifiers. TCRdb reprocessed the 5' RACE reads via MiXCR and lists one record per CDR3 protein. The data show some 1,600,000 distinct CDR3 sequences, under 35% seen once. J lost 5 bases, V lost 5 bases, and 8 bases had no gene match. Germline CDR1 reads SEHNR; CDR2 reads FQNEAQ (reference sequence). CDR3 size: 15 residues. On this clonotype itself: Its antigen is not identified.

The study's findings and limits: Beta out-of-frame sequences showed weaker excess sharing between twins.

The origin of this receptor is a newborn girl in good health. The chain carries TRBV7-9 and TRBJ1-4; 7 bases match TRBD1. Sequences were obtained from cord blood. CDR3 sequence (DNA): TGTGCCAGCAGCGCCCACAGGGGTGGGAATGAAAAACTGTTTTTT. Translating it yields CASSAHRGGNEKLFF.